Presented here are 5 T cell receptor beta chains from one specimen sequenced in a study of graft-versus-host responses after intestinal transplantation. No cognate antigen is known for these TCRs. Assay: immunoSEQ multiplex PCR; the TCRdb copy retains only in-frame clones and omits some. Among approximately 90,000 clones listed, around 89% were seen once. Sequencing used unstimulated CD4+ T cells sorted from spleen or lymph node cells, obtained before transplant. These receptors were obtained from a human donor who was the organ donor for an intestinal transplant.

V usage is TRBV19 and J usage is TRBJ1-5, with 7 bases identical to TRBD1. With 5 bases clipped from V and 3 bases from J, the junction kept 10 bases outside the gene matches. Per the germline V gene, CDR1 is LNHDA and CDR2 is SQIVND (reference sequence). This CDR3 comprises 16 residues. For the CDR3, the DNA is TGTGCCAGTAGTGTAATACAGGGGCGCGACAATCAGCCCCAGCATTTT. Translated, it gives CASSVIQGRDNQPQHF.

J is TRBJ2-7 and V is TRBV5-1; the match to TRBD2 covers 10 bases. CDR3 length equals 14 residues. J was trimmed by 0 bases and V by 7 bases; bases with no gene match: 4. Germline V gene sequence: CDR1 SGHRS, CDR2 YFSETQ. The CDR3 DNA reads as TGCGCCAGCGGAGGACTAGCGGCCTCCTACGAGCAGTACTTC. Protein sequence: CASGGLAASYEQYF.

The CDR3 DNA reads TGTGCCAGCATGAGGGACGAAAGGACAGGGGGCGATAGTGGCTACACCTTC. Protein: CASMRDERTGGDSGYTF. J is TRBJ1-2 and V is TRBV11-2; 11 nucleotides agree with TRBD1. Germline-derived CDR1 and CDR2 are SGHAT and FQNNGV. The V gene end was trimmed by 7 bases and the J gene end by 7 bases; junction bases not matched to a gene: 17. The CDR3 runs to 17 residues.

The chain joins TRBV11-3 to TRBJ2-1, with TRBD1 matching over 8 bases. J lost 1 base, V lost 5 bases, and 16 bases had no gene match. Per the germline V gene, CDR1 is SGHNT and CDR2 is YENEEA. The CDR3 is made up of 19 amino acids. The CDR3 nucleotides read TGTGCCAGCAGCCCGACAGGGGCCTTGACTTCGGGTTCCTACAATGAGCAGTTCTTC. Protein product: CASSPTGALTSGSYNEQFF. The full variable domain, with the rest looked up from reference TRBV11-3 and TRBJ2-1, is EAGVVQSPRYKIIEKKQPVAFWCNPISGHNTLYWYLQNLGQGPELLIRYENEEAVDDSQLPKDRFSAERLKGVDSTLKIQPAELGDSAVYLCASSPTGALTSGSYNEQFFGPGTRLTVL.

The count of this clone is one. The chain is built from TRBV7-8 and TRBJ2-7, with 9 bases aligning to TRBD2. V lost 5 bases to trimming and J lost 0 bases; unmatched junction nucleotides: 17. The length of the CDR3 is 19 residues. Germline V CDR1 and CDR2: SGHVS, FQNEAQ. The DNA for the CDR3 is TGTGCCAGCAGCCCGTATCGGGCGCCTAGCGGGGTCCTCTCCTACGAGCAGTACTTC. Translation: CASSPYRAPSGVLSYEQYF.